The 7 T cell receptor beta chains below were found in one sample sequenced in a study of T-cell reconstitution after alpha-beta-depleted transplantation in children. Unique molecular identifiers were incorporated during preparation of the TCRbeta library. TCRdb ran MiXCR on the PCR reads and lists one entry per CDR3 protein. The top ten hold over 5.5% of the sample, which has 490,000 or so distinct CDR3 sequences, around an eighth seen once. Sequencing used PBMCs from the stem cell graft donor, obtained from the stem cell graft. The source is a human donor who donated a stem cell graft to a child with combined immunodeficiency.

This chain connects TRBV11-2 to TRBJ2-3; D ambiguous. Looked up from germline, CDR1 is SGHAT and CDR2 is FQNNGV. V was cut by 6 bases and J by 5 bases, with 27 bases left in between. The CDR3 length is 18 residues. Here the CDR3 reads CASSSPLEAPQRRDTQYF. CDR3 coding DNA: TGTGCCAGCAGTTCTCCCTTGGAAGCGCCACAAAGGAGAGATACGCAGTATTTT.

The rearrangement links TRBV5-8 to TRBJ2-5; D gene ambiguous. Germline V CDR1 and CDR2: SGHTS, YDEGEE. V lost 2 bases to trimming and J lost 9 bases, with 11 bases between them. CDR3 size: 12 residues. In DNA, the CDR3 is TGTGCCAGCAGCTTTAAACAGATGGCCCAGTACTTC. Encoded protein: CASSFKQMAQYF.

This clonotype was seen repeatedly, ten times or more. The rearrangement uses TRBV18 and TRBJ2-1; D assignment may be TRBD1 or TRBD2 (5 bases each). Trimming cost V 0 bases and J 0 bases, with 9 bases left between them. CDR3 length: 16 amino acids. Per germline, CDR1 KGHSH and CDR2 LQKENI. CDR3 DNA sequence: TGTGCCAGCTCACCACCTGAGGGGAGCTCCTACAATGAGCAGTTCTTC. Translating gives CASSPPEGSSYNEQFF.

The rearrangement joins TRBV20-1 to TRBJ2-2, with 9 positions matching TRBD2. The CDR3 is made up of 17 amino acids. Trimming at V came to 0 bases and at J to 5 bases, leaving 10 bases not matched to a gene. Germline values: CDR1 DFQATT, CDR2 SNEGSKA (reference sequence). The DNA of the CDR3 is TGCAGTGCTAGAGATCTCGAAGCGGGGGGTTGGACCGGGGAGCTGTTTTTT. As protein: CSARDLEAGGWTGELFF.

V gene TRBV7-8 combines with J gene TRBJ2-7; 10 bases agree with TRBD1. J lost 8 bases, V lost 8 bases, and 15 bases had no gene match. The CDR3 is 15 amino acids. Germline-derived CDR1 and CDR2 are SGHVS and FQNEAQ. CDR3 region: CASRHPGDRGDKQYF. The CDR3 DNA follows: TGTGCCAGCCGTCACCCGGGGGACAGGGGAGACAAGCAGTACTTC.

This rearrangement joins TRBV2 to TRBJ2-2, with a weak D call TRBD2 (5 bases). Looked up from germline, CDR1 is SNHLY and CDR2 is FYNNEI. This CDR3 is built from 14 residues. Deletions cut 5 bases from V and 5 bases from J, with 12 bases between. CDR3 amino acids: CASSRGRDTGELFF. CDR3 nucleotide sequence: TGTGCCAGCAGTCGGGGAAGAGATACCGGGGAGCTGTTTTTT.

The sample holds a few counts of this clonotype. The chain has TRBV28 and TRBJ2-7, with 8 positions matching TRBD2. The CDR3 sequence is 15 residues long. J lost 0 bases, V lost 2 bases, and 3 bases had no gene match. Germline V gives CDR1 MDHEN, CDR2 SYDVKM. Written as DNA, the CDR3 is TGTGCCAGCAGTTTAAGGGCGGGGGGCTCCTACGAGCAGTACTTC. Protein product: CASSLRAGGSYEQYF.